The 2 T cell receptor beta chains below were found in one sample sequenced in a study of blood T cell repertoires in COVID-19. TCRdb keeps only in-frame clones here, not all; method: immunoSEQ multiplex PCR. The table includes more than 400,000 clones, around 90% detected once. The sample was PBMCs or T cells enriched from blood (not recorded which). The receptors were gathered from a man younger than 35 who had recovered from COVID-19.

V is TRBV6-5 and J is TRBJ1-2; TRBD1 might be the D (5 bases). V dropped 0 bases and J dropped 0 bases, with 5 bases sitting between them. Germline values: CDR1 MNHEY, CDR2 SVGAGI. This CDR3 comprises 14 residues. CDR3 nucleotides: TGTGCCAGCAGTTACTCGACAGCTAACTATGGCTACACCTTC. Translated: CASSYSTANYGYTF.

The chain joins TRBV2 to TRBJ1-4; D is unclear. The CDR3 extends over 14 amino acids. From germline, CDR1 is SNHLY and CDR2 FYNNEI. Trimming left V 4 bases short and J 3 bases short, with 9 bases between. CDR3 loop: CASSGPQANEKLFF. Written as DNA, the CDR3 is TGTGCCAGCAGTGGCCCCCAGGCTAATGAAAAACTGTTTTTT.